This TCR beta chain was obtained from a study of T cell responses to AZD1222 COVID-19 vaccine. Study-level background: Second doses at about 4 or about 12 weeks were pooled.

As regards this clone: Its target is unknown.

The CDR3 has 14 amino acids. Germline CDR1 is MGHRA and CDR2 is YSYEKL. V dropped 3 bases and J dropped 3 bases, with 11 bases sitting between them. Clones were sequenced by immunoSEQ multiplex PCR, and TCRdb holds only the in-frame ones, with some missing. The profile shows more than 100,000 clones, roughly 90% of them singletons. Findings and limits, study-wide: There were mostly white British donors and more females than males, and clonal diversity was possibly underestimated. It was only 6 or 7 AZD1222 recipients who were seropositive at baseline. Spike-wide coverage was observed for vaccine-associated CD4 TCRs, with dominant responses at 160-218 and 743-854.

This TCR came from an adult in good health. The chain joins TRBV4-1 to TRBJ1-1; D is undetermined. The starting material was peripheral blood, obtained on day 0 of AZD1222 vaccination. The CDR3 DNA sequence: TGCGCCAGCAGCCAGTTGCCAAGTGACACTGAAGCTTTCTTT. This sequence encodes CASSQLPSDTEAFF.